This T cell receptor (beta chain) was identified during a study of T-cell memory formation after mild COVID-19. For the study at large: Clustering of TCRs was largely donor specific. Points from the study as a whole: Among CD4+ contracting clones, most were CM and EM, and CD8+ ones EMRA.

Each CDR3 protein is one row after TCRdb ran MiXCR on the 5' RACE reads. The table includes 150,000 or so distinct CDR3 sequences, around a third detected once. A remark on this clonotype: The antigen remains undetermined.

The V gene's germline CDR1 is SEHNR and CDR2 FQNEAQ (reference sequence). The CDR3 is made up of 13 amino acids. Trimming cost V 4 bases and J 11 bases, with 15 bases left between them. The material sequenced was PBMCs or a T cell subset sorted from them (not recorded which). This sequence was found in an adult woman who had mild COVID-19 (a few samples of this study predate the infection). Cell type and time point are not known. The J gene is TRBJ2-1, the V gene TRBV7-9, with a tentative D call TRBD1 (6 bases). CDR3 region: CASSYEGEYKQFF. For the CDR3, the DNA is TGTGCCAGCAGCTATGAGGGGGAGTACAAGCAGTTCTTC.